These 32 T cell receptor beta chains were sequenced from one sample in a study of siplizumab effects on memory and regulatory T cells. TCRdb's copy holds only in-frame clones and misses some; the assay was immunoSEQ multiplex PCR. The table has about 56,000 clones, 95% to 98% seen once. The sample comprised naive CD8+ T cells sorted from blood. These receptors all come from a human donor in good health.

The V gene is TRBV5-8, the J gene TRBJ2-7, with TRBD2 matching over 9 bases. Unmatched junction bases numbered 8, after V lost 4 bases and J lost 3 bases. CDR1 and CDR2 (germline): SGHTS, YDEGEE. This CDR3 is built from 15 residues. The CDR3 DNA sequence: TGTGCCAGCAGCCCCCGTGGTAGCGGGAGCTACGAGCAGTACTTC. This gives the protein CASSPRGSGSYEQYF. Complete variable domain (other parts from reference TRBV5-8 and TRBJ2-7): EAGVTQSPTHLIKTRGQQATLRCSPISGHTSVYWYQQALGLGLQFLLWYDEGEERNRGNFPPRFSGRQFPNYSSELNVNALELEDSALYLCASSPRGSGSYEQYFGPGTRLTVT.

The CDR3 nucleotides read TGTGCCAGCAGTTGGGGACTCCAAAGCTCCTACGAGCAGTACTTC. Amino acids: CASSWGLQSSYEQYF. The rearrangement joins TRBV5-6 to TRBJ2-7, with a possible D match to TRBD2 (6 bases). The germline V and J ends were trimmed by 5 bases and 0 bases, with 15 bases remaining between them. Germline V gene lookup returns CDR1 SGHDT and CDR2 YYEEEE. CDR3 length: 15 residues.

This chain joins TRBV7-9 and TRBJ2-7, with 8 bases that match TRBD1. The CDR3 covers 14 residues. V lost 2 bases, J lost 2 bases, and 2 bases stayed unmatched. Germline V CDR1 and CDR2: SEHNR, FQNEAQ (reference sequence). The CDR3 DNA sequence: TGTGCCAGCAGCTTATTCAGGGGGCCCTACGAGCAGTACTTC. Its translation is CASSLFRGPYEQYF. The full variable domain, in which reference TRBV7-9 and TRBJ2-7 provide the parts outside the CDR3, is DTGVSQNPRHKITKRGQNVTFRCDPISEHNRLYWYRQTLGQGPEFLTYFQNEAQLEKSRLLSDRFSAERPKGSFSTLEIQRTEQGDSAMYLCASSLFRGPYEQYFGPGTRLTVT.

The rearrangement joins TRBV5-1 to TRBJ2-7; maybe TRBD1 (6 bases). Germline-derived CDR1 and CDR2 are SGHRS and YFSETQ. CDR3 size: 15 residues. The V end was cut by 0 bases, the J end by 2 bases, with 12 bases between. The CDR3 DNA follows: TGCGCCAGCAGCTTGGCGGCAGGGGTCGCCTACGAGCAGTACTTC. Translated: CASSLAAGVAYEQYF. The full variable domain, in which reference TRBV5-1 and TRBJ2-7 provide the parts outside the CDR3, is KAGVTQTPRYLIKTRGQQVTLSCSPISGHRSVSWYQQTPGQGLQFLFEYFSETQRNKGNFPGRFSGRQFSNSRSEMNVSTLELGDSALYLCASSLAAGVAYEQYFGPGTRLTVT.

The CDR3 protein is CASSPLTVAVSTDTQYF. CDR3 nucleotide sequence: TGTGCCAGCAGCCCCCTGACTGTAGCAGTGAGCACAGATACGCAGTATTTT. The chain carries TRBV28 and TRBJ2-3, with no clear D. Trimming removed 6 bases at V and 0 bases at J, with 19 bases between. The CDR3 totals 17 residues. Germline V gives CDR1 MDHEN, CDR2 SYDVKM.

The rearrangement joins TRBV9 to TRBJ2-7, with 8 positions matching TRBD1. In germline, CDR1 is SGDLS, CDR2 YYNGEE. V shed 0 bases and J 0 bases; nucleotides not matched to a gene: 5. The CDR3 sequence is 16 residues long. CDR3 in amino acids: CASSVAGQGASYEQYF. The CDR3 bases are TGTGCCAGCAGCGTAGCCGGCCAGGGGGCCTCCTACGAGCAGTACTTC.

V usage is TRBV4-1 and J usage is TRBJ1-6; D unresolved. Germline loops: CDR1 MGHRA, CDR2 YSYEKL. With 0 bases removed from V and 5 bases from J, the gap between germline ends came to 14 bases. The CDR3 totals 17 residues. CDR3 DNA: TGCGCCAGCAGCCAAGATGACCCGCGGGTGAATAATTCACCCCTCCACTTT. Its protein product is CASSQDDPRVNNSPLHF.

V and J are TRBV9 and TRBJ2-7; possible D gene TRBD1, 6 bases. The CDR3 totals 15 residues. The germline gives CDR1 SGDLS, CDR2 YYNGEE. Trimming took 3 bases from V and 4 from J, leaving 17 bases between them. This CDR3 is CASSGPGQKVYEQYF. CDR3 bases: TGTGCCAGCAGCGGGCCGGGACAAAAGGTTTACGAGCAGTACTTC.

This chain connects TRBV27 to TRBJ1-1; D uncertain. The CDR3 has 13 amino acids. The germline V gene has CDR1 MNHEY and CDR2 SMNVEV (reference sequence). The V gene lost 8 bases and the J gene lost 1 base, with 11 bases spanning the gap. The CDR3 bases are TGTGCCAGCCAGTCATTGGAGAACACTGAAGCTTTCTTT. Encoded protein: CASQSLENTEAFF.

CDR3 loop: CASSNRDRGDEQYF. The CDR3 DNA sequence: TGCGCCAGCAGCAACCGGGACAGGGGCGACGAGCAGTACTTC. The gene calls are TRBV4-1 and TRBJ2-7; 10 bases match TRBD1. The germline V gene encodes CDR1 MGHRA and CDR2 YSYEKL. The CDR3 sequence is 14 residues long. The V segment lost 5 bases and the J segment 5 bases; nucleotides outside the gene matches: 6.

The chain employs TRBV7-3 and TRBJ1-3; the match to TRBD1 covers 8 bases. The CDR3 covers 14 residues. The germline V gene has CDR1 SGHTA and CDR2 FQGTGA. After removal of 5 bases from V and 4 bases from J, the junction contained 4 bases not matched to a gene. The CDR3 sequence is CASSQGQEGNTIYF. The CDR3 DNA sequence: TGTGCCAGCAGCCAGGGACAGGAAGGAAACACCATATATTTT.

The V and J genes are TRBV11-2 and TRBJ2-5, with 8 bases lining up with TRBD1. The end of the DNA fits TRBJ2-7 better, so the J call may be wrong. The CDR3 is made up of 16 amino acids. Looked up from germline, CDR1 is SGHAT and CDR2 is FQNNGV. Here the CDR3 reads CASSLLPGGDSYEQYF. The CDR3, as DNA: TGTGCCAGCAGCTTATTACCAGGGGGCGACTCCTACGAGCAGTACTTC.

The rearrangement links TRBV19 to TRBJ2-1; 10 bases are shared with TRBD2. This CDR3 region has 15 residues. V was clipped by 6 bases and J by 6 bases; unmatched bases: 8. Germline lookup yields CDR1 LNHDA and CDR2 SQIVND (reference sequence). The CDR3 DNA follows: TGTGCCAGTAGCATCCTAGCGGGAGCTGCCAATGAGCAGTTCTTC. It encodes CASSILAGAANEQFF.

The chain employs TRBV11-3 and TRBJ2-1, with no clear D. Trimming took 1 base from V and 7 from J, leaving 11 bases between them. The CDR3 runs to 14 residues. Germline V CDR1 and CDR2: SGHNT, YENEEA. For the CDR3, the DNA is TGTGCCAGCAGCTTAGCGGGTGGGTTGAATGAGCAGTTCTTC. As protein: CASSLAGGLNEQFF.

V gene TRBV14 combines with J gene TRBJ2-5; 8 bases line up with TRBD1. The J call may be wrong; the DNA end is better matched by TRBJ2-7. The CDR3 consists of 14 residues. The V gene's germline CDR1 is SGHDN and CDR2 FVKESK. The CDR3 DNA reads as TGTGCCAGCAGCTCCCGGACAGGGTTCTACGAGCAGTACTTC. This gives the protein CASSSRTGFYEQYF.

The chain is built from TRBV27 and TRBJ1-2; the D is unclear. The CDR3 covers 13 residues. Trimming shortened V by 5 bases and J by 8 bases, and 15 bases separated the two germline ends. Germline CDR1 MNHEY, CDR2 SMNVEV (reference sequence). In DNA form, the CDR3 reads TGTGCCAGCAGTCCCTTCGGGTCTCGGGGCTACACCTTC. Translated: CASSPFGSRGYTF.

V is TRBV7-8 and J is TRBJ2-2; D remains ambiguous. The CDR3 is 14 residues long. Trimming stripped 5 bases from V and 7 bases from J, with 14 bases between. Germline assignment: CDR1 SGHVS and CDR2 FQNEAQ. In DNA, the CDR3 is TGTGCCAGCAGCCCAGTGCGCCTAGGCGGGGAGCTGTTTTTT. It is translated as CASSPVRLGGELFF.

The V call is TRBV15, the J call TRBJ2-7, with 10 bases matching TRBD2. CDR3 length: 14 residues. The germline V gene has CDR1 LNHNV and CDR2 YYDKDF (reference sequence). The V gene end was trimmed by 2 bases and the J gene end by 3 bases; junction bases not matched to a gene: 1. The CDR3 here is CATSRRTSGYEQYF. The CDR3 nucleotides are TGTGCCACCAGCAGAAGGACTAGCGGCTACGAGCAGTACTTC. The full variable domain, completed using reference TRBV15 and TRBJ2-7, is DAMVIQNPRYQVTQFGKPVTLSCSQTLNHNVMYWYQQKSSQAPKLLFHYYDKDFNNEADTPDNFQSRRPNTSFCFLDIRSPGLGDTAMYLCATSRRTSGYEQYFGPGTRLTVT.

The chain carries TRBV9 and TRBJ1-4; possibly TRBD1 for D (5 bases). Between the trimmed V and J ends, which lost 0 bases and 4 bases, there was a span of 13 bases. CDR1 is SGDLS, CDR2 YYNGEE, per germline. The CDR3 has 16 residues. CDR3 DNA sequence: TGTGCCAGCAGCGTAGAAGGGGCGGGGGGTAATGAAAAACTGTTTTTT. As protein: CASSVEGAGGNEKLFF.

This sequence joins TRBV9 and TRBJ2-1, with 8 bases identical to TRBD2. CDR1 SGDLS and CDR2 YYNGEE come from the germline V gene. This CDR3 has 11 amino acids. V lost 4 bases and J lost 12; bases outside the gene matches: 3. The CDR3 region has the DNA TGTGCCAGCAGCTCTAGCGGGCCGCAGTTCTTC. Protein: CASSSSGPQFF. The complete variable domain, with remaining parts taken from reference TRBV9 and TRBJ2-1, reads DSGVTQTPKHLITATGQRVTLRCSPRSGDLSVYWYQQSLDQGLQFLIQYYNGEERAKGNILERFSAQQFPDLHSELNLSSLELGDSALYFCASSSSGPQFFGPGTRLTVL.

The V call is TRBV7-9, the J call TRBJ1-3, with D possibly TRBD1 on 5 matching bases. The CDR3 runs 18 residues. Germline V lookup: CDR1 SEHNR, CDR2 FQNEAQ (reference sequence). V lost 5 bases to trimming and J lost 4 bases, with 24 bases between them. This CDR3 is CASSGAMAGSFAGNTIYF. CDR3 in DNA: TGTGCCAGCAGCGGGGCAATGGCAGGATCATTTGCAGGAAACACCATATATTTT.

This clone was seen a single time. Compared with germline, one end of the junction differs, possibly owing to a read error. The V call is TRBV27, the J call TRBJ1-1; D is unresolved. In germline, CDR1 is MNHEY, CDR2 SMNVEV (reference sequence). This CDR3 contains 13 residues. CDR3 sequence (DNA): TGTGCCAGCAGTGTATCAGCGAACACTGAAGCTTTCTTT. Its translation is CASSVSANTEAFF.

V usage is TRBV4-1 and J usage is TRBJ1-2; D gene unclear. V dropped 2 bases and J dropped 8 bases, with 18 bases sitting between them. There are 15 residues in the CDR3. Germline lookup yields CDR1 MGHRA and CDR2 YSYEKL. The CDR3 DNA is TGCGCCAGCAGCCAATCGCAGGCCCTCAGTGGGGGCTACACCTTC. Protein product: CASSQSQALSGGYTF.

The chain joins TRBV6-1 to TRBJ1-5, with a weak D call TRBD1 (5 bases). V lost 3 bases and J 6 bases, leaving 9 bases between the germline ends. The germline V gene encodes CDR1 MNHNS and CDR2 SASEGT. The CDR3 length is 13 residues. CDR3 sequence reads: CASSEGGGQPQHF. The DNA of the CDR3 is TGTGCCAGCAGTGAGGGGGGGGGTCAGCCCCAGCATTTT.

The chain joins TRBV5-1 to TRBJ1-1; TRBD1 aligns across 8 bases. In germline, CDR1 is SGHRS, CDR2 YFSETQ. The J segment lost 5 bases and the V segment lost 0 bases, leaving 9 bases of the junction unmatched. The CDR3 runs 16 residues. The chain's CDR3 is CASSLGRGPVQTEAFF. CDR3 sequence (DNA): TGCGCCAGCAGCTTGGGCAGGGGGCCCGTACAAACTGAAGCTTTCTTT.

This clone was recorded once. This chain joins TRBV9 and TRBJ2-7; no clear D. Germline V gene data show CDR1 as SGDLS and CDR2 as YYNGEE. Between the trimmed V and J ends, which lost 0 bases and 2 bases, there was a span of 9 bases. The CDR3 sequence is 14 residues long. The CDR3 DNA reads as TGTGCCAGCAGCGTAGGTGACTTCCCCTACGAGCAGTACTTC. It yields the protein CASSVGDFPYEQYF. Full variable domain (outside the CDR3, taken from reference TRBV9 and TRBJ2-7): DSGVTQTPKHLITATGQRVTLRCSPRSGDLSVYWYQQSLDQGLQFLIQYYNGEERAKGNILERFSAQQFPDLHSELNLSSLELGDSALYFCASSVGDFPYEQYFGPGTRLTVT.

The chain combines TRBV9 with TRBJ2-7; 7 bases agree with TRBD2. This CDR3 is 13 amino acids long. V was clipped by 0 bases and J by 6 bases; unmatched bases: 3. Germline CDR1 and CDR2: SGDLS and YYNGEE. DNA for the CDR3: TGTGCCAGCAGCGTAGGACTAGCTCTCGAGCAGTACTTC. It yields the protein CASSVGLALEQYF.

J is TRBJ2-3 and V is TRBV7-2; 11 bases map to TRBD2. Germline V CDR1 and CDR2: SGHTA, FQGNSA. The CDR3 spans 15 residues. V lost 5 bases to trimming and J lost 5 bases; unmatched junction nucleotides: 6. This chain's CDR3 is CASSLSGTSGDTQYF. CDR3 bases: TGTGCCAGCAGCCTCTCCGGGACTAGCGGAGATACGCAGTATTTT.

The chain recombines TRBV7-6 with TRBJ2-7; tentative D call: TRBD1 (5 bases). The CDR3 is 15 amino acids. The V and J ends lost 5 bases and 2 bases respectively, with 16 bases between them. Germline loops: CDR1 SGHVS, CDR2 FNYEAQ. CDR3 in DNA: TGTGCCAGCAGCCACGGTGAAGGGGCAACCTACGAGCAGTACTTC. It encodes CASSHGEGATYEQYF.

The chain recombines TRBV6-1 with TRBJ1-5, with D perhaps TRBD1 (5 bases). V was pared by 6 bases and J by 1 base, with 10 bases between. Germline assignment: CDR1 MNHNS and CDR2 SASEGT. The CDR3 sequence is 14 residues long. This chain's CDR3 is CASSLRGSNQPQHF. The CDR3 DNA sequence: TGTGCCAGCAGCCTCCGGGGGAGCAATCAGCCCCAGCATTTT.

This sequence joins TRBV27 and TRBJ1-2; 9 bases align to TRBD1. This CDR3 has 15 residues. The germline CDR1 and CDR2 sequences are MNHEY and SMNVEV (reference sequence). V gave up 4 bases and J gave up 4 bases; unmatched junction bases: 7. CDR3 region: CASSSKGQGGYGYTF. DNA of the CDR3: TGTGCCAGCAGTTCCAAGGGACAGGGAGGCTATGGCTACACCTTC.

The chain is built from TRBV27 and TRBJ1-5; D gene ambiguous. Germline V gene lookup returns CDR1 MNHEY and CDR2 SMNVEV (reference sequence). There are 13 residues in the CDR3. Trimming took off 3 bases at V and 3 bases at J, with 6 bases between the two ends. Here the CDR3 DNA reads TGTGCCAGCAGTTTGCAGGTCAATCAGCCCCAGCATTTT. It codes for CASSLQVNQPQHF.